The 10 T cell receptor beta chains given below trace back to one sample, sequenced in a study of cytomegalovirus exposure and HLA in healthy donors. TCRdb's table, derived via immunoSEQ multiplex PCR, lists solely in-frame clones and lacks some. Of approximately 300,000 clones in the sample, 86% were seen once. What was sequenced was PBMCs. Receptor source: a young woman in good health and CMV-seronegative.

The gene calls are TRBV27 and TRBJ2-3; TRBD2 is a possible D gene (6 bases). The CDR3 sequence is 14 residues long. Germline V gives CDR1 MNHEY, CDR2 SMNVEV (reference sequence). V was pared by 5 bases and J by 6 bases, with 15 bases between. The DNA of the CDR3 is TGTGCCAGCAGTACTAGCCTCTCGAGCGATACGCAGTATTTT. Protein sequence: CASSTSLSSDTQYF.

The chain has TRBV15 and TRBJ2-7; 8 bases match TRBD1. This CDR3 spans 14 amino acids. V lost 3 bases, J lost 1 base, and 2 bases stayed unmatched. Germline CDR1 reads LNHNV; CDR2 reads YYDKDF (reference sequence). The CDR3, as DNA: TGTGCCACCAGCAGGACAGGGGCGTCCTACGAGCAGTACTTC. Protein product: CATSRTGASYEQYF.

The chain carries TRBV5-1 and TRBJ2-1; 7 bases fit TRBD2. The CDR3 runs to 15 residues. The germline V gene encodes CDR1 SGHRS and CDR2 YFSETQ. V lost 0 bases, J lost 7 bases, and 7 bases stayed unmatched. CDR3 amino acids: CASSLAAGDINEQFF. CDR3 DNA sequence: TGCGCCAGCAGCTTGGCTGCGGGAGATATAAATGAGCAGTTCTTC.

This chain uses TRBV5-4 with TRBJ2-1, with 10 bases aligning to TRBD1. Germline V CDR1 and CDR2: SGHNT, YYREEE (reference sequence). V lost 9 bases to trimming and J lost 4 bases; unmatched junction nucleotides: 7. The CDR3 contains 14 residues. CDR3 loop: CATTRQGAYNEQFF. The CDR3 DNA reads as TGTGCCACCACCCGACAGGGGGCTTACAATGAGCAGTTCTTC.

V gene TRBV10-3 combines with J gene TRBJ1-2; 8 nucleotides agree with TRBD1. Trimming at V came to 0 bases and at J to 9 bases, leaving 9 bases not matched to a gene. This CDR3 is 15 amino acids long. Germline V gene lookup returns CDR1 ENHRY and CDR2 SYGVKD. The chain's CDR3 is CAISESRQGPLSYTF. The CDR3 DNA reads TGTGCCATCAGTGAGTCCAGACAGGGGCCCTTGAGCTACACCTTC.

The chain employs TRBV18 and TRBJ1-1; TRBD1 is a possible D gene (6 bases). In germline, CDR1 is KGHSH, CDR2 LQKENI. This CDR3 has 15 residues. Trimming pared 0 bases from V and 5 bases from J, leaving 13 bases between. This CDR3 is CASSPPAGGRTEAFF. CDR3 nucleotides: TGTGCCAGCTCACCACCAGCGGGGGGCCGTACTGAAGCTTTCTTT.

The chain couples TRBV6-5 to TRBJ2-7, with TRBD1 matching 9 bases. The CDR3 is 15 amino acids. Germline V gene sequence: CDR1 MNHEY, CDR2 SVGAGI. Unmatched junction bases numbered 7, after V lost 6 bases and J lost 1 base. The CDR3 DNA reads TGTGCCAGCAGAACTACCGGGACAGGGTCCTACGAGCAGTACTTC. It specifies CASRTTGTGSYEQYF.

The V call is TRBV2, the J call TRBJ2-5, with D possibly TRBD2 on 6 matching bases. Germline V gene sequence: CDR1 SNHLY, CDR2 FYNNEI. CDR3 length: 15 amino acids. V lost 6 bases and J 4 bases, leaving 18 bases between the germline ends. CDR3 DNA: TGTGCCAGCAGGGAGCCCGGGACTGGGCTAGAGACCCAGTACTTC. Its protein product is CASREPGTGLETQYF.

The CDR3 protein is CASSQDLTVINGYTF. CDR3 coding DNA: TGTGCCAGCAGCCAAGATCTTACAGTGATTAATGGCTACACCTTC. This chain joins TRBV4-2 and TRBJ1-2; D gene ambiguous. CDR1 is LGHNA and CDR2 is YNFKEQ in the germline V gene. The CDR3 runs 15 residues. Trimming shortened V by 0 bases and J by 6 bases, and 14 bases separated the two germline ends.

To note about this clone: Other nucleotide sequences from this sample produce the same CDR3. The genes are TRBV2 and TRBJ2-1, with TRBD2 identical over 7 bases. This CDR3 is built from 14 residues. J lost 4 bases, V lost 1 base, and 1 base had no gene match. Per the germline V gene, CDR1 is SNHLY and CDR2 is FYNNEI. The CDR3 loop is CASSEGTSYNEQFF. DNA of the CDR3: TGTGCCAGCAGTGAAGGGACTAGTTACAATGAGCAGTTCTTC.